This TCR beta chain was sequenced in a study of blood T cell repertoires in COVID-19 (TCRdb year 2020). Looking at the study overall: Collaborator samples came from the United States, Italy and Spain and covered acute and convalescent phases of COVID-19. The prospective study material was composed of cDNA or gDNA derived from T cells, B-cell-depleted T cells, or PBMCs. Subjects who had been exposed to COVID-19, were actively infected with it, or had recovered from it provided the deeply sampled blood TCRbeta repertoires that made up the dataset. The repertoires were released in a freely available public database meant as a resource for research on the immune response to SARS-CoV-2. Samples came from the ongoing ImmuneRACE study (first 160 participants) plus 1,254 subjects from 6 global collaborators. Nearly every sample came with metadata listing a de-identified subject ID, COVID-19 status, age in years and sex. Where available, HLA class I and class II types were taken from metadata supplied by the sample provider and were not determined by assay-based typing.

General findings and caveats noted by the study authors: The quantity of clinical and demographic metadata differed by source and by participant and was supplied without curation.

TCRbeta CDR3 regions were amplified from genomic DNA using the immunoSEQ Assay, a bias-controlled multiplex PCR. Regarding the original processing steps: The number of nucleated cells in each sample was estimated by amplification of reference gene primers within the assay. Sequence reads were collapsed and filtered to measure the absolute abundance of every unique TCRbeta CDR3 rearrangement. For each sample, productive Simpson clonality was calculated as the square root of Simpson's diversity index across productive rearrangements. The table was pulled from immuneACCESS by TCRdb, which kept in-frame rearrangements only. Such tables lose some clones; where checked, under half of the loss comes from unresolved V genes, and the rest has no known cause. For V, J and clone size, that table is used; D and trimming come from the DNA. For this sample there are some 220,000 clones; 65% to 90% appear just once. 2% to 3% of the sample is in the top ten clones.

One collaborating source in Seattle enrolled patients while the patients were actively infected and followed the patients over time throughout the course of disease. Whole blood was collected in K2EDTA tubes by collaborating institutions according to the institutions' own protocols. For TCRbeta analysis, collaborators shipped samples as frozen whole blood, isolated PBMCs, or DNA extracted from either of those sample types. CDR1 SGHDT and CDR2 YYEEEE are derived from the germline V gene. V is cut back by 4 bases and J by 10 bases, with 5 bases in the junction unmatched. The cysteine opens and the phenylalanine closes a CDR3 of 12 amino acids. Solely the CDR3 DNA is kept, with 36 bases framed from the first base. On this clone: The antigen it recognizes is unknown. Per-nucleotide qualities are absent, and no much larger clonotype sits a single base away.

This sequence was found in an older woman with COVID-19, enrolled during active disease. Source material: peripheral blood. The chain was built from TRBV5-6 and TRBJ1-1; TRBD1 agrees with 9 junctional bases. The base sequence is TGTGCCAGCAGCGCTGGACAGGGGTCAGCTTTCTTT. This codes for CASSAGQGSAFF.